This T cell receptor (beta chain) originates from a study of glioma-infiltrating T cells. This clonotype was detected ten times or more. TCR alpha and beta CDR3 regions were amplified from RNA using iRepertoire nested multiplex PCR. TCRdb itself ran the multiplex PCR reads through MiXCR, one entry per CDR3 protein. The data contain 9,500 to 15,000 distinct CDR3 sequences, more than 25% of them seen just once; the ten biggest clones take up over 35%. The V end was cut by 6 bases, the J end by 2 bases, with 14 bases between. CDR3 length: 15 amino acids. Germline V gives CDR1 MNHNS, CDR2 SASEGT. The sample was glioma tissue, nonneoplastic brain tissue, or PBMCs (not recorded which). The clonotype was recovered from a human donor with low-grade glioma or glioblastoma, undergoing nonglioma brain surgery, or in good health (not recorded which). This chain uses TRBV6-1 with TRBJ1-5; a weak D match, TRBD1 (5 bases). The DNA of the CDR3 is TGTGCCAGCAGCCTCCAGGGTTGGGGCAATCAGCCCCAGCATTTT. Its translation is CASSLQGWGNQPQHF.